This T cell receptor beta chain was identified during a study of T cells in Graves' hyperthyroidism and ophthalmopathy. Researchers took RNA transcripts and amplified the TCR beta CDR3 regions from them. Using the HTBI primer set, a first-round RT-PCR was run on the TCR CDR3. Each CDR3 protein gets one entry after TCRdb re-called the multiplex PCR reads with MiXCR. The sample yields 300,000 to 450,000 distinct CDR3 sequences, roughly 20% seen once. Overall study results and limits: The blood repertoire included most of the expanded thyroid clonotypes above 0.001. Ophthalmopathy, which appeared later, was predicted by the model a median around 6 months before onset.

This clonotype was seen repeatedly, ten times or more. The target antigen is unknown. The TCR was taken from a woman in her thirties or forties with Graves' ophthalmopathy. The sequenced material came from blood.

The DNA for the CDR3 is TGTGCCAGCAGCCAAGAATCTCTTGCAACCTACGAGCAGTACTTC. It translates to CASSQESLATYEQYF. V is TRBV14 and J is TRBJ2-7; D not resolved. With 0 bases removed from V and 2 bases from J, the gap between germline ends came to 11 bases. The CDR3 has 15 residues. CDR1 and CDR2 from the germline V gene are SGHDN and FVKESK.